The 6 T cell receptor beta chains listed next were all sequenced from one sample in a study of blood T cell repertoires in COVID-19. Using immunoSEQ multiplex PCR, the repertoire was profiled, and TCRdb retains in-frame clones only, with some absent. The sample shows 75,000 to 95,000 clones, approximately 91% of them seen only once. The sample was peripheral blood. These receptors were obtained from a man in his 60s with acute or convalescent COVID-19.

This clone is medium-sized (0.01 to 0.1%). This chain connects TRBV6-4 to TRBJ2-7; TRBD2 matches 14 bases. The J segment lost 6 bases and the V segment lost 2 bases, leaving 0 bases of the junction unmatched. CDR1 is MRHNA and CDR2 is SNTAGT in the germline V gene. The CDR3 is 14 amino acids. The CDR3 protein is CASSDGTSGSEQYF. The CDR3 DNA follows: TGTGCCAGCAGTGACGGGACTAGCGGGAGCGAGCAGTACTTC.

The genes are TRBV9 and TRBJ1-1; D is unclear. Germline values: CDR1 SGDLS, CDR2 YYNGEE. The germline V and J ends were trimmed by 0 bases and 1 base, with 7 bases remaining between them. This CDR3 region has 14 residues. The CDR3 loop reads CASSVGEANTEAFF. The CDR3 DNA sequence: TGTGCCAGCAGCGTAGGAGAGGCGAACACTGAAGCTTTCTTT.

This rearrangement joins TRBV19 to TRBJ1-5, with unresolved D. This CDR3 has 12 residues. The V and J ends lost 6 bases and 3 bases respectively, with 6 bases between them. Per germline, CDR1 LNHDA and CDR2 SQIVND (reference sequence). CDR3 sequence: CASRETNQPQHF. CDR3 nucleotide sequence: TGTGCCAGTAGGGAGACCAATCAGCCCCAGCATTTT.

This clone came up a few times. The chain uses TRBV6-5 and TRBJ2-7; 8 bases line up with TRBD2. The CDR3 length is 15 residues. Germline V lookup: CDR1 MNHEY, CDR2 SVGAGI. Trimming removed 3 bases from V and 2 bases from J; junction bases left unmatched: 6. CDR3 DNA: TGTGCCAGCAGTTATGGCGCGGGAGGCACCTACGAGCAGTACTTC. Residues: CASSYGAGGTYEQYF.

This rearrangement joins TRBV3-1 (or the pseudogene TRBV3-2) to TRBJ2-1; TRBD2 matches at 8 bases. This CDR3 has 15 amino acids. The germline gives CDR1 LGHDT, CDR2 YNNKEL (reference sequence). V was pared by 0 bases and J by 11 bases, with 9 bases of the junction left unmatched. This CDR3 is CASSQDLTGGQKQFF. For the CDR3, the DNA is TGTGCCAGCAGCCAAGATCTAACGGGAGGGCAGAAGCAGTTCTTC.

This chain uses TRBV28 with TRBJ1-3, with a weak D call TRBD1 (6 bases). This CDR3 region has 14 residues. Trimming removed 5 bases from V and 6 bases from J, with 14 bases in between. Looked up from germline, CDR1 is MDHEN and CDR2 is SYDVKM. CDR3 residues: CASSDTGTLNTIYF. The CDR3 region has the DNA TGTGCCAGCAGTGATACCGGGACATTAAACACCATATATTTT.